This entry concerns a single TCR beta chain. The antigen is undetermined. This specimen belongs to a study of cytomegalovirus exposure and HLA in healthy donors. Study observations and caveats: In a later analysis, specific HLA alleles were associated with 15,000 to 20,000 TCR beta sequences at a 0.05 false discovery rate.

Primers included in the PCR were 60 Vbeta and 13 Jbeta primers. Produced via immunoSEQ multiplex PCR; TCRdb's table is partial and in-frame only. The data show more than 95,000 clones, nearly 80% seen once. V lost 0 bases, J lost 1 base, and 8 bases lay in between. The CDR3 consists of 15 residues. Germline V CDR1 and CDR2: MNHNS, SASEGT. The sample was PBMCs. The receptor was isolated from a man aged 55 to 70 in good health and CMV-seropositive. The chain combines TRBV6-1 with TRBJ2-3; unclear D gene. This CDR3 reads CASSEARRRTDTQYF. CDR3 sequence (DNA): TGTGCCAGCAGTGAAGCGCGGCGGCGCACAGATACGCAGTATTTT.